The 20 T cell receptor beta chains below all came from one sample that was sequenced in a study of identical twins. TCRdb reprocessed the 5' RACE reads via MiXCR and lists one record per CDR3 protein. This sample has just over 450,000 distinct CDR3 sequences, with 13% to 15% found just once. The data were also submitted as part of a second study, on yellow fever vaccine responses in identical twins.

The sequenced sample was CD4+ T cells sorted from blood. Receptor source: a woman between 18 and 29 years old in good health.

The chain is built from TRBV7-9 and TRBJ2-1; 11 bases agree with TRBD2. Germline V lookup: CDR1 SEHNR, CDR2 FQNEAQ (reference sequence). The CDR3 is 16 residues long. Unmatched junction bases numbered 9, after V lost 0 bases and J lost 11 bases. CDR3 nucleotides: TGTGCCAGCAGCTTAGCTATGCTAGCGGGAGGCCCGCAGCAGTTCTTC. This sequence encodes CASSLAMLAGGPQQFF. Looking up the rest from reference TRBV7-9 and TRBJ2-1 gives the full variable domain: DTGVSQNPRHKITKRGQNVTFRCDPISEHNRLYWYRQTLGQGPEFLTYFQNEAQLEKSRLLSDRFSAERPKGSFSTLEIQRTEQGDSAMYLCASSLAMLAGGPQQFFGPGTRLTVL.

This clonotype was counted a few times. V and J are TRBV6-2 or TRBV6-3 and TRBJ2-4; 8 positions match TRBD2. Germline V lookup: CDR1 MNHEY, CDR2 SVGEGT. This CDR3 region has 16 residues. With 5 bases clipped from V and 7 bases from J, the junction kept 13 bases outside the gene matches. The CDR3 coding sequence is TGTGCCAGCAGTCCCCAAAAGGGCGGCGGGAGGAACATTCAGTACTTC. Translating gives CASSPQKGGGRNIQYF.

In this sample, this clonotype turned up a few times. The chain employs TRBV20-1 and TRBJ2-7; perhaps TRBD2 as D (7 bases). From germline, CDR1 is DFQATT and CDR2 SNEGSKA (reference sequence). This CDR3 has 17 amino acids. The ends were cut back, 2 bases at V and 0 bases at J, with 20 bases in the middle. The CDR3 protein is CSARPKQGGGRSYEQYF. CDR3 coding DNA: TGCAGTGCTAGACCTAAACAGGGCGGGGGCCGCTCCTACGAGCAGTACTTC.

This clonotype was found a few times. The chain is built from TRBV27 and TRBJ2-2; D is possibly TRBD1 (6 bases). Germline loops: CDR1 MNHEY, CDR2 SMNVEV (reference sequence). This CDR3 has 15 residues. Deletions cut 3 bases from V and 4 bases from J, with 12 bases between. Here the CDR3 DNA reads TGTGCCAGCAGTTTGTGGCAGGGGAGCACCGGGGAGCTGTTTTTT. Protein product: CASSLWQGSTGELFF.

This clonotype has a handful of counts. The V call is TRBV5-1, the J call TRBJ2-2; 10 bases map to TRBD2. Trimming took 1 base from V and 4 from J; bases not matched to a gene: 13. The CDR3 covers 19 residues. Germline CDR1 and CDR2: SGHRS and YFSETQ. As DNA, the CDR3 is TGCGCCAGCAGCTTGAGTCCAGCGGGGGGGCCTAAGGGCACCGGGGAGCTGTTTTTT. Translating it yields CASSLSPAGGPKGTGELFF.

The table lists this clonotype with a few counts. The chain is built from TRBV18 and TRBJ2-3, with unresolved D. Germline lookup yields CDR1 KGHSH and CDR2 LQKENI. Trimming pared 2 bases from V and 5 bases from J, leaving 8 bases between. This CDR3 has 13 residues. The CDR3 loop is CASSPNVRDTQYF. The CDR3 DNA reads TGTGCCAGCTCACCAAACGTGAGAGATACGCAGTATTTT.

The V and J genes are TRBV20-1 and TRBJ2-5; D is undetermined. Trimming removed 7 bases at V and 3 bases at J, with 30 bases between. CDR3 length equals 18 residues. Germline CDR1 reads DFQATT; CDR2 reads SNEGSKA (reference sequence). CDR3: CSGLDLGFSGRREETQYF. The DNA of the CDR3 is TGCAGTGGTCTCGATCTAGGTTTCAGTGGTCGTAGGGAAGAGACCCAGTACTTC.

A few counts support this clonotype. In nucleotides, the CDR3 is TGTGCCAGCAGCACATCAGGGGGCGGGGAGCTGTTTTTT. It encodes CASSTSGGGELFF. V and J are TRBV2 and TRBJ2-2, with 7 bases that match TRBD1. The CDR3 is made up of 13 amino acids. CDR1 is SNHLY and CDR2 is FYNNEI in the germline V gene. With V trimmed by 6 bases and J by 7 bases, 5 bases remained unmatched.

This clonotype was counted between two and nine times. V gene TRBV10-3 combines with J gene TRBJ2-3; 13 positions match TRBD2. V trimming: 6 bases; J trimming: 5 bases; junction bases outside the gene matches: 8. CDR3 size: 16 residues. Germline V lookup: CDR1 ENHRY, CDR2 SYGVKD. The CDR3 sequence: CAISGTSGVFGDTQYF. For the CDR3, the DNA is TGTGCCATCAGCGGGACTAGCGGGGTCTTCGGAGATACGCAGTATTTT.

There are many counts of this clonotype. The rearrangement links TRBV12-3 or TRBV12-4 to TRBJ2-5, with TRBD1 matching over 10 bases. The J segment lost 3 bases and the V segment lost 8 bases, leaving 12 bases of the junction unmatched. This CDR3 region has 16 residues. The CDR3 loop is CASEGGGTGVEETQYF. The CDR3 DNA reads TGTGCCAGCGAAGGGGGGGGGACAGGGGTTGAAGAGACCCAGTACTTC.

The chain employs TRBV6-2 or TRBV6-3 and TRBJ1-5, with a weak D call TRBD1 (5 bases). From germline, CDR1 is MNHEY and CDR2 SVGEGT. The length of the CDR3 is 15 residues. The V end lost 3 bases, the J end lost 1 base, and 10 bases lay between the germline ends. The CDR3 spells CASSYGGLSNQPQHF. The CDR3 bases are TGTGCCAGCAGTTATGGGGGGTTAAGCAATCAGCCCCAGCATTTT.

Only a few counts were recorded for this clonotype. V gene TRBV29-1 combines with J gene TRBJ2-7; 7 bases are shared with TRBD2. Unmatched junction bases numbered 6, after V lost 2 bases and J lost 2 bases. Germline V gives CDR1 SQVTM, CDR2 ANQGSEA. The CDR3 loop spans 14 amino acids. This CDR3 reads CSVEPSGTTYEQYF. CDR3 nucleotides: TGCAGCGTTGAACCTTCCGGGACTACCTACGAGCAGTACTTC.

This clonotype was found a few times. CDR3 sequence reads: CASSFLVAGIGYEQYF. The CDR3 region has the DNA TGTGCCAGCAGTTTCCTTGTGGCAGGGATTGGCTACGAGCAGTACTTC. This chain links TRBV27 with TRBJ2-7; D might be TRBD1 (5 bases). Trimming pared 3 bases from V and 3 bases from J, leaving 18 bases between. CDR1 and CDR2 from the germline V gene are MNHEY and SMNVEV (reference sequence). There are 16 residues in the CDR3.

This clonotype was recorded a few times. CDR3 protein: CARLMTSGPGTDTQYF. CDR3 DNA: TGTGCCAGACTGATGACTAGCGGACCGGGCACAGATACGCAGTATTTT. This chain links TRBV6-2 or TRBV6-3 with TRBJ2-3; TRBD2 matches at 9 bases. Germline V gives CDR1 MNHEY, CDR2 SVGEGT. V trimming: 9 bases; J trimming: 1 base; junction bases outside the gene matches: 11. The CDR3 sequence is 16 residues long.

This clonotype has only a few counts. V and J are TRBV20-1 and TRBJ2-7; D is uncertain. Per the germline V gene, CDR1 is DFQATT and CDR2 is SNEGSKA (reference sequence). This CDR3 region has 14 residues. V was shortened by 0 bases and J by 0 bases, with 9 bases between the two germline ends. CDR3 sequence (DNA): TGCAGTGCTAGAGACGGTAGGAGCTCCTACGAGCAGTACTTC. It specifies CSARDGRSSYEQYF.

This clonotype was seen a few times. The chain combines TRBV7-9 with TRBJ1-6, with 9 bases aligning to TRBD1. V was pared by 2 bases and J by 7 bases, with 3 bases of the junction left unmatched. The germline V gene encodes CDR1 SEHNR and CDR2 FQNEAQ (reference sequence). This CDR3 contains 15 residues. For the CDR3, the DNA is TGTGCCAGCAGCTTATCCGACAGGGGGAATTCACCCCTCCACTTT. Its translation: CASSLSDRGNSPLHF.

The gene calls are TRBV20-1 and TRBJ2-3, with 11 bases identical to TRBD2. J was trimmed by 6 bases and V by 1 base; bases with no gene match: 9. The CDR3 length is 16 residues. Germline assignment: CDR1 DFQATT and CDR2 SNEGSKA (reference sequence). The CDR3 loop is CSARGELAGALDTQYF. CDR3 sequence (DNA): TGCAGTGCTAGAGGAGAACTAGCGGGGGCCCTCGATACGCAGTATTTT.

The sample holds a few counts of this clonotype. The junction does not match germline at one end; this may be a read error. This chain uses TRBV7-2 with TRBJ2-7; 8 nucleotides agree with TRBD2. Germline lookup yields CDR1 SGHTA and CDR2 FQGNSA. The CDR3 runs to 15 residues. The CDR3 nucleotides read TGTGCCAGCAGCTTAATGGGGACTAGTTCCTCCGAGCAGTACTTC. This gives the protein CASSLMGTSSSEQYF. Full variable domain (rest looked up from reference TRBV7-2 and TRBJ2-7): GAGVSQSPSNKVTEKGKDVELRCDPISGHTALYWYRQSLGQGLEFLIYFQGNSAPDKSGLPSDRFSAERTGGSVSTLTIQRTQQEDSAVYLCASSLMGTSSSEQYFGPGTRLTVT.

This chain joins TRBV6-1 and TRBJ2-1; D gene uncertain. V lost 5 bases to trimming and J lost 0 bases, with 11 bases between them. The CDR3 extends over 15 amino acids. Germline V lookup: CDR1 MNHNS, CDR2 SASEGT. CDR3 amino acids: CASSPRLSSYNEQFF. The CDR3 DNA reads TGTGCCAGCAGTCCGCGGCTGAGCTCCTACAATGAGCAGTTCTTC.

The chain combines TRBV6-1 with TRBJ2-3; 8 nucleotides align to TRBD2. Germline-derived CDR1 and CDR2 are MNHNS and SASEGT. This CDR3 spans 15 amino acids. Unmatched junction bases numbered 7, after V lost 6 bases and J lost 2 bases. CDR3 protein: CASRSGGADTDTQYF. CDR3 nucleotides: TGTGCCAGCAGATCGGGGGGGGCAGACACAGATACGCAGTATTTT.